Shown below are 21 T cell receptor beta chains from a single sample sequenced in a study of human T cells and chemical hapten exposure. TCRdb itself ran the RACE reads through MiXCR, one entry per CDR3 protein. The sample includes a few hundred thousand distinct CDR3 sequences, around 5% seen only once; the top ten take around 8%. Regarding time point: pre-sensitization, week 0. Treatment meaning: therapeutic diphenylcyclopropenone sensitization with weekly scalp DPC. The starting material was whole blood, obtained in connection with sensitization to the hapten diphenylcyclopropenone (DPC). The source of these receptors is a woman aged 18 to 35 with alopecia areata. Some clones in this sample may be carry-over from other donors' samples.

This clonotype has at least ten counts. J is TRBJ2-1 and V is TRBV10-3; 10 bases fit TRBD2. CDR3 length equals 17 residues. From germline, CDR1 is ENHRY and CDR2 SYGVKD. V gave up 2 bases and J gave up 6 bases; unmatched junction bases: 10. The CDR3 loop reads CAISEHKGLAPVNEQFF. The CDR3 DNA reads as TGTGCCATCAGTGAGCACAAGGGACTAGCGCCCGTCAATGAGCAGTTCTTC.

This clonotype was detected ten times or more. The chain recombines TRBV7-9 with TRBJ1-1; no definite D call. The CDR3 length is 11 residues. The V gene lost 1 base and the J gene lost 10 bases, with 7 bases spanning the gap. Germline lookup yields CDR1 SEHNR and CDR2 FQNEAQ (reference sequence). The CDR3 loop is CASSLDWRAFF. DNA of the CDR3: TGTGCCAGCAGCTTAGATTGGCGAGCTTTCTTT.

The V and J genes are TRBV6-6 and TRBJ2-1; perhaps TRBD1 as D (6 bases). From germline, CDR1 is MNHNY and CDR2 SVGAGI (reference sequence). Trimming stripped 5 bases from V and 8 bases from J, with 16 bases between. The CDR3 extends over 14 amino acids. The CDR3 sequence is CASSTRQVFDEQFF. CDR3 nucleotides: TGTGCCAGCAGTACTAGACAGGTTTTCGATGAGCAGTTCTTC.

V usage is TRBV5-6 and J usage is TRBJ1-4; no firm D call. Germline CDR1 and CDR2: SGHDT and YYEEEE. Trimming took off 2 bases at V and 5 bases at J, with 13 bases between the two ends. CDR3 size: 15 residues. The DNA of the CDR3 is TGTGCCAGCAGCTTAAACGGGGATCTGAATGAAAAACTGTTTTTT. Amino acids: CASSLNGDLNEKLFF.

At least ten counts were recorded for this clonotype. This chain uses TRBV28 with TRBJ1-4; D is unclear. V shed 1 base and J shed 2 bases, with 8 bases lying between them. Germline V gene sequence: CDR1 MDHEN, CDR2 SYDVKM. The CDR3 loop spans 15 amino acids. The CDR3 reads CASSLSTWTNEKLFF. In DNA, the CDR3 is TGTGCCAGCAGTTTATCTACGTGGACTAATGAAAAACTGTTTTTT.

Many counts were recorded for this clonotype. This rearrangement joins TRBV27 to TRBJ1-2, with 7 bases fitting TRBD1. The CDR3 runs to 15 residues. Germline V lookup: CDR1 MNHEY, CDR2 SMNVEV (reference sequence). V trimming: 6 bases; J trimming: 4 bases; junction bases outside the gene matches: 11. CDR3 in DNA: TGTGCCAGCAGGAAAGCTCTAGGGGGCCCCTATGGCTACACCTTC. It translates to CASRKALGGPYGYTF.

V is TRBV6-2 or TRBV6-3 and J is TRBJ2-3, with 10 bases that match TRBD1. The CDR3 contains 17 residues. Germline lookup yields CDR1 MNHEY and CDR2 SVGEGT. J was trimmed by 5 bases and V by 0 bases; bases with no gene match: 8. The CDR3 DNA is TGTGCCAGCAGTTACTCTGGTGACAGGGGGCATGAAGATACGCAGTATTTT. Protein product: CASSYSGDRGHEDTQYF.

The rearrangement links TRBV28 to TRBJ2-1, with 7 bases that match TRBD1. This CDR3 is built from 16 residues. Germline lookup yields CDR1 MDHEN and CDR2 SYDVKM. Trimming cost V 1 base and J 7 bases; bases outside gene matches: 10. CDR3 in amino acids: CASSLFPGGGENEQFF. The CDR3, as DNA: TGTGCCAGCAGTTTATTCCCAGGGGGTGGGGAAAATGAGCAGTTCTTC.

This clonotype was detected ten times or more. The V and J genes are TRBV5-1 and TRBJ1-1, with unresolved D. V gave up 4 bases and J gave up 9 bases, with 10 bases separating them. Germline CDR1 reads SGHRS; CDR2 reads YFSETQ. CDR3 length: 11 amino acids. For the CDR3, the DNA is TGCGCCAGCAGCCTTGGTCAGCAAGCTTTCTTT. This codes for CASSLGQQAFF.

This clonotype came up a few times. This sequence joins TRBV6-6 and TRBJ1-5; D gene ambiguous. The CDR3 runs to 12 residues. Looked up from germline, CDR1 is MNHNY and CDR2 is SVGAGI (reference sequence). DNA for the CDR3: TGTGCAGGGTCTTATAGCAATCAGCCCCAGCATTTT. This sequence encodes CAGSYSNQPQHF.

This clonotype appeared a few times. This rearrangement joins TRBV10-3 to TRBJ2-7; D is tentatively TRBD1 or TRBD2 (5 bases each). This CDR3 comprises 13 residues. Between the trimmed V and J ends, which lost 8 bases and 2 bases, there was a span of 13 bases. Germline V lookup: CDR1 ENHRY, CDR2 SYGVKD. The CDR3 loop reads CAIAVGVAYEQYF. The CDR3 DNA follows: TGTGCCATCGCAGTGGGGGTAGCCTACGAGCAGTACTTC.

The rearrangement joins TRBV5-6 to TRBJ1-2; no reliable D call. CDR1 is SGHDT, CDR2 YYEEEE, per germline. This CDR3 is built from 13 residues. Between the trimmed V and J ends, which lost 0 bases and 4 bases, there was a span of 7 bases. CDR3 bases: TGTGCCAGCAGCTTGGGCCGGGTCTATGGCTACACCTTC. Amino acids: CASSLGRVYGYTF.

This clonotype was recorded many times. The V gene is TRBV2, the J gene TRBJ2-6, with D perhaps TRBD1 or TRBD2 (5 bases each). Germline CDR1 and CDR2: SNHLY and FYNNEI. V was clipped by 7 bases and J by 0 bases, with 13 bases between them. CDR3 size: 16 residues. The CDR3 bases are TGTGCCAGCACTTGGGACGGGATCTCTGGGGCCAACGTCCTGACTTTC. Its protein product is CASTWDGISGANVLTF.

This clonotype was recorded many times. The rearrangement uses TRBV29-1 and TRBJ1-1, with a weak D call TRBD1 (6 bases). V was trimmed by 2 bases and J by 2 bases, leaving 12 bases between them. Germline values: CDR1 SQVTM, CDR2 ANQGSEA. The CDR3 is 14 amino acids. The CDR3 sequence is CSVEWAGVNTEAFF. Here the CDR3 DNA reads TGCAGCGTTGAATGGGCAGGGGTTAACACTGAAGCTTTCTTT. The full variable domain, with the rest looked up from reference TRBV29-1 and TRBJ1-1, is SAVISQKPSRDICQRGTSLTIQCQVDSQVTMMFWYRQQPGQSLTLIATANQGSEATYESGFVIDKFPISRPNLTFSTLTVSNMSPEDSSIYLCSVEWAGVNTEAFFGQGTRLTVV.

This clonotype was counted ten times or more. The chain joins TRBV20-1 to TRBJ1-1; D not resolved. Germline CDR1 is DFQATT and CDR2 is SNEGSKA (reference sequence). V was shortened by 3 bases and J by 7 bases, with 12 bases between the two germline ends. CDR3 size: 12 residues. CDR3 nucleotides: TGCAGTGCTAGCCGGGTCCTCCTTGAAGCTTTCTTT. Its protein is CSASRVLLEAFF.

This clonotype appeared a few times. V usage is TRBV7-2 and J usage is TRBJ2-5, with D possibly being TRBD2 (5 bases). There are 15 residues in the CDR3. Deletions cut 1 base from V and 2 bases from J, with 11 bases between. Germline-derived CDR1 and CDR2 are SGHTA and FQGNSA. CDR3 in amino acids: CASSLVGADQETQYF. The CDR3 region has the DNA TGTGCCAGCAGCTTAGTCGGAGCGGATCAAGAGACCCAGTACTTC. Full variable domain (missing parts from reference TRBV7-2 and TRBJ2-5): GAGVSQSPSNKVTEKGKDVELRCDPISGHTALYWYRQSLGQGLEFLIYFQGNSAPDKSGLPSDRFSAERTGGSVSTLTIQRTQQEDSAVYLCASSLVGADQETQYFGPGTRLLVL.

This clonotype was observed at least ten times. The chain links TRBV7-8 to TRBJ1-4, with no clear D. The CDR3 consists of 14 residues. Trimming stripped 4 bases from V and 6 bases from J, with 12 bases between. Looked up from germline, CDR1 is SGHVS and CDR2 is FQNEAQ. Written as DNA, the CDR3 is TGTGCCAGCAGCTGGTTTGACCGGGATGAAAAACTGTTTTTT. Translation: CASSWFDRDEKLFF.

This clonotype was counted at least ten times. The J gene is TRBJ2-1, the V gene TRBV12-3 or TRBV12-4; 9 nucleotides align to TRBD2. The trim removed 6 bases at V and 7 bases at J, leaving 10 bases unmatched. The CDR3 has 15 amino acids. The CDR3 reads CASSLTPSGDNEQFF. As DNA, the CDR3 is TGTGCCAGCAGCTTAACCCCTAGCGGGGATAATGAGCAGTTCTTC.

In its sample, this clonotype was seen a few times. This chain connects TRBV18 to TRBJ1-1; D ambiguous. V gave up 5 bases and J gave up 0 bases, with 13 bases separating them. Per germline, CDR1 KGHSH and CDR2 LQKENI. This CDR3 is built from 15 residues. The CDR3: CASSSPRGMNTEAFF. Here the CDR3 DNA reads TGTGCCAGCTCATCCCCCCGCGGGATGAACACTGAAGCTTTCTTT.

In this sample, this clonotype turned up a few times. This chain uses TRBV12-5 with TRBJ2-1, with TRBD1 as a possible D gene (6 bases). The ends were cut back, 5 bases at V and 9 bases at J, with 14 bases in the middle. The V gene's germline CDR1 is LGHNT and CDR2 FRNRAP. CDR3 length: 13 residues. In DNA form, the CDR3 reads TGTGCTAGTGGTAGTACAGGGCACGCTGAGCAGTTCTTC. Its translation: CASGSTGHAEQFF.

In its sample, this clonotype was seen a few times. The chain recombines TRBV7-9 with TRBJ1-4, with a possible D match to TRBD1 (5 bases). Trimming took 5 bases from V and 4 from J, leaving 11 bases between them. This CDR3 comprises 14 residues. Germline CDR1 is SEHNR and CDR2 is FQNEAQ (reference sequence). Written as DNA, the CDR3 is TGTGCCAGCAGCCGGGGACTGAATAATGAAAAACTGTTTTTT. It yields the protein CASSRGLNNEKLFF.